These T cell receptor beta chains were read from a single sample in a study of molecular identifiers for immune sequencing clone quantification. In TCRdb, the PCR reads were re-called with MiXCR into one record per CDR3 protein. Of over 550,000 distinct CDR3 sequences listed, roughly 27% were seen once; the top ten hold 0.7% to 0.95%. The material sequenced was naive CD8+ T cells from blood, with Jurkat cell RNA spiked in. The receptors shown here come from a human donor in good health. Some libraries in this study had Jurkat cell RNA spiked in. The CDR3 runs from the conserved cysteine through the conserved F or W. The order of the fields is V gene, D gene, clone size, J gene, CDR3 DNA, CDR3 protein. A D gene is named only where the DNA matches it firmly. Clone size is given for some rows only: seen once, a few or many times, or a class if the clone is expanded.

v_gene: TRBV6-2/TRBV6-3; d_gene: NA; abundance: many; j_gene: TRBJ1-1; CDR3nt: TGTGCCAGCAGTTTCTCGTCGGGTGAAGCTTTCTTT; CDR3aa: CASSFSSGEAFF
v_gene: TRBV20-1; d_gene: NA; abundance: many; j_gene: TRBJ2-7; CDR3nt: TGCAGTGCTAGAGATGCCCACGGGGTATACGAGCAGTACTTC; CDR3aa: CSARDAHGVYEQYF
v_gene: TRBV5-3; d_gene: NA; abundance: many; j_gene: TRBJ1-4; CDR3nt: TGTGCCAGCAGCTCGGACGGACTAAATGAAAAACTGTTTTTT; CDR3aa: CASSSDGLNEKLFF
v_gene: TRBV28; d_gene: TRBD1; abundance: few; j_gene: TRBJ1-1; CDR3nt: TGTGCCAGCAGCTATACATTGGACAGGCCTGTCACTGAAGCTTTCTTT; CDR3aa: CASSYTLDRPVTEAFF
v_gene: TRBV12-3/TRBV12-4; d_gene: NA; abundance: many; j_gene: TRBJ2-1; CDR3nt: TGTGCCAGCAGTTTACTGCTAACCTACAATGAGCAGTTCTTC; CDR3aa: CASSLLLTYNEQFF
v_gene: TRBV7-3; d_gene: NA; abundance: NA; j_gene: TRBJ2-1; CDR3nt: TGTGCCAGCAGGCCCGGCATTGGCCCTGCCAATGAGCAGTTCTTC; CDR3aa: CASRPGIGPANEQFF
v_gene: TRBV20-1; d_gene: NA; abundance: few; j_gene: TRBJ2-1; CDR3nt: TGCAGTGCTATGTCGGGCGGTTACAATGAGCAGTTCTTC; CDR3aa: CSAMSGGYNEQFF
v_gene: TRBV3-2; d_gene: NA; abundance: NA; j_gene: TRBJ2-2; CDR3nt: TGTGCCAGCAGGGGGAACGGGAGTAACGGCGGGGAGCTGTTTTTT; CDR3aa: CASRGNGSNGGELFF
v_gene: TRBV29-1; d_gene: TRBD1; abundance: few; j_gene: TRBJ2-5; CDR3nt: TGCAGCGTTGAAGATCTTAGGGGACAGGGAAAAGAGACCCAGTACTTC; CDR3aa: CSVEDLRGQGKETQYF
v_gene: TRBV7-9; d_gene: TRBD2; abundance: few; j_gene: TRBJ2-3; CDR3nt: TGTGCCAGCAGCCCAGCTGGGGGGGTACGTAAAGATACGCAGTATTTT; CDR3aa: CASSPAGGVRKDTQYF
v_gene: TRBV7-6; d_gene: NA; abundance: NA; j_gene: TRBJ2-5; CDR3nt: TGTGCCAGCAGCTTAGTAGCCAGCCGGGAGACCCAGTACTTC; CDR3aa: CASSLVASRETQYF
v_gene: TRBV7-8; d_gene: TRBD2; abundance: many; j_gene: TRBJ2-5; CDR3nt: TGTGCCAGCAGCACCAGACTAGCGGGGGATGAGACCCAGTACTTC; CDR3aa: CASSTRLAGDETQYF
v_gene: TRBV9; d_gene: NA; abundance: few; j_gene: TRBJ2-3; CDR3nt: TGTGCCAGCAGCGTAGACGGGGGTACGCAGTATTTT; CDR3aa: CASSVDGGTQYF
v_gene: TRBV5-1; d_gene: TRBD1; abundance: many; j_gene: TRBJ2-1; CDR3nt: TGCGCCAGCAGCTTCACAGGGGACAATGAGCAGTTCTTC; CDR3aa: CASSFTGDNEQFF
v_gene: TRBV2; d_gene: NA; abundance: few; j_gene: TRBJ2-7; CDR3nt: TGTGCCAGGAGGGACCTGTCGGGAGAGCAGTACTTC; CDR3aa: CARRDLSGEQYF
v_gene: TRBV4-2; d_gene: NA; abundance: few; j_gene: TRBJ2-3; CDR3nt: TGTGCCAGCAGCCAGGGGACTCAAACAGGAGATACGCAGTATTTT; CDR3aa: CASSQGTQTGDTQYF
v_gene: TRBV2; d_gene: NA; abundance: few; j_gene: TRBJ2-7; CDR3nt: TGTGCCAGCAGTGAATCGGGAAGCTCCTACGAGCAGTACTTC; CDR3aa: CASSESGSSYEQYF
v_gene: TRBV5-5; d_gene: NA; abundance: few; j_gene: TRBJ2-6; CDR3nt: TGTGCCAGCAGCTTGGACAGGGTCCTGTTTGGGGCCAACGTCCTGACTTTC; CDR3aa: CASSLDRVLFGANVLTF
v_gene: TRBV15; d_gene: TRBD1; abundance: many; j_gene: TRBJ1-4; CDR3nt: TGTGCCACCAGCAGTACCGGGACAGGATATGAAAAACTGTTTTTT; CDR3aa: CATSSTGTGYEKLFF
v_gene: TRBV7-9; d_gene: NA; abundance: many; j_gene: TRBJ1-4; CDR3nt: TGTGCCAGCAGCTTAGCGCTCGGGACTTACGGAGAAAAACTGTTTTTT; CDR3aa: CASSLALGTYGEKLFF
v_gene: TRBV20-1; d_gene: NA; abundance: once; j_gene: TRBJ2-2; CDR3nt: TGCAGTGCTAGAGATGGGGGTTGGGGGTTAGCCCCGAACACCGGGGAGCTGTTTTTT; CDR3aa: CSARDGGWGLAPNTGELFF
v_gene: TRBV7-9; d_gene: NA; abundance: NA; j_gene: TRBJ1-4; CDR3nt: TGTGCCAGCAGCTTAGAGGGGGGTGTTTTCCTGTTTTTT; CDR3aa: CASSLEGGVFLFF
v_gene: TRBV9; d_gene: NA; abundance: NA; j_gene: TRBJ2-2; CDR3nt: TGTGCCGGCAGCGCGGACACGATGTCCGGGGAGTTGTTTTTT; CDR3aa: CAGSADTMSGELFF
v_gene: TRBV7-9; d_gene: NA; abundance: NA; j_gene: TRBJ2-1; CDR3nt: TGTGCCAGCAGCCCAACCGGGACTGAATACAATGAGCAGTTCTTC; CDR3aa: CASSPTGTEYNEQFF
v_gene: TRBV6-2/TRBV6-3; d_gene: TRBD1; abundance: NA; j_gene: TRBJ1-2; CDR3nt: TGTGCCAGCAGTCCCCGGGACAGGGGCACTTCATTCTATGGCTACACCTTC; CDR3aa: CASSPRDRGTSFYGYTF
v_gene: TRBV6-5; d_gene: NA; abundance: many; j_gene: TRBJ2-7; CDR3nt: TGTGCCAGCAGTTACTTTCAGAACTACGAGCAGTACTTC; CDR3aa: CASSYFQNYEQYF
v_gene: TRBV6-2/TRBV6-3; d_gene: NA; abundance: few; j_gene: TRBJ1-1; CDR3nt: TGTGCCAGCAGTTACTTGGGGTTGAACACTGAAGCTTTCTTT; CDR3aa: CASSYLGLNTEAFF
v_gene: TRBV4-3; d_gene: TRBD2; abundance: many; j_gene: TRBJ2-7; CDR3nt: TGCGCCAGCAGCCCGTTACTGGGACTAGCGGGGGGTGAGCAGTACTTC; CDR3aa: CASSPLLGLAGGEQYF
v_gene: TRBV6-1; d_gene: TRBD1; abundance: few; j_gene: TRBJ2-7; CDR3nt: TGTGCCAGCAGTGAAGGGTTTCCGGGACAGGGGACCTACGAGCAGTACTTC; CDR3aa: CASSEGFPGQGTYEQYF
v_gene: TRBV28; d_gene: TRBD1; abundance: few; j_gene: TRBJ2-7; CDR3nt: TGTGCCAGCACCACGGGACAGGAGGCCACCTACGAGCAGTACTTC; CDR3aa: CASTTGQEATYEQYF
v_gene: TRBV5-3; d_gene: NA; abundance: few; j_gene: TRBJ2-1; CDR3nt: TGTGCCAGCAGCCCAAACCTGGGCTACAATGAGCAGTTCTTC; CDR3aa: CASSPNLGYNEQFF
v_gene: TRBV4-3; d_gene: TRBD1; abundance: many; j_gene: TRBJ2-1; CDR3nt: TGCGCCAGCAGCGCGGGACAGGGGTCCTCCAATGAGCAGTTCTTC; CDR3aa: CASSAGQGSSNEQFF
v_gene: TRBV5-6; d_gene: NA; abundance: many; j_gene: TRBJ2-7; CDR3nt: TGTGCCAGCAGCCGACCTCAGGGGAGCTCCTACGAGCAGTACTTC; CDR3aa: CASSRPQGSSYEQYF
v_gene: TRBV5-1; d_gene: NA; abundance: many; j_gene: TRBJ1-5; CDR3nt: TGTGCCAGCAGCTTAGGGTCAGGTCAGCCCCAGCATTTT; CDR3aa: CASSLGSGQPQHF
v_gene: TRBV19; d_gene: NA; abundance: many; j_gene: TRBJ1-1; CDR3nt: TGTGCCAGTTGGGGGGTGGGGCAGGGGCCCCCTGAAGCTTTCTTT; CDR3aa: CASWGVGQGPPEAFF
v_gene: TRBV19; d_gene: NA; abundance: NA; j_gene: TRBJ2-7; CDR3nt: TGTGCCAGTAGTAAGGACCGCTTATACGAGCAGTACTTC; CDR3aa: CASSKDRLYEQYF
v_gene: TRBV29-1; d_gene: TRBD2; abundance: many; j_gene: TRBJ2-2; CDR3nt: TGCAGCGTTGCTGTCCCTAGCGGGAGTGTCACCGGGGAGCTGTTTTTT; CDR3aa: CSVAVPSGSVTGELFF
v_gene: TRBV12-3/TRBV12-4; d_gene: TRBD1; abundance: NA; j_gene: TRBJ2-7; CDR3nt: TGTGCCAGCAGTTTATTCTTCCGGACAGGGGGGGTCTACGAGCAGTACTTC; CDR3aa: CASSLFFRTGGVYEQYF
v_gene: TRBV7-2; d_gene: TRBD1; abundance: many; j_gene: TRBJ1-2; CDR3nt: TGTGCCAGCAGCTTTGGGCGCCGGGACAGTGGGAACGGCTACACCTTC; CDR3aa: CASSFGRRDSGNGYTF
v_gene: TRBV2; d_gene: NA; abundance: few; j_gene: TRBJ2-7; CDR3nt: TGTGCCAGCAGTACCGAGGTTCTGGGGGTAGGCTACGAGCAGTACTTC; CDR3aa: CASSTEVLGVGYEQYF
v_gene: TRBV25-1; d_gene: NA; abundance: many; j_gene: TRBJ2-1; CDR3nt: TGTGCCAGCAGTACCCTCCCCCTGCGGGACACCGAAACGAACGACAATGAGCAGTTCTTC; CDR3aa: CASSTLPLRDTETNDNEQFF
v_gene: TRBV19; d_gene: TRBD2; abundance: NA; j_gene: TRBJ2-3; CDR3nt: TGTGCCAGTAGTATACTAGCGGGAGGCACAGATACGCGGTATTTT; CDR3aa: CASSILAGGTDTRYF
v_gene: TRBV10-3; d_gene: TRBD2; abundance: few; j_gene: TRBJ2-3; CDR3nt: TGTGCCACGGGGTCGACGGGGGGAAGTACAGATACGCAGTATTTT; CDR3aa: CATGSTGGSTDTQYF
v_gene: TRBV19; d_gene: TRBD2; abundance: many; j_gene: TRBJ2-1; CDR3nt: TGTGCCAGTAGTAGACCGACTAGCGGGGGTCCGGCCTACAATGAGCAGTTCTTC; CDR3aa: CASSRPTSGGPAYNEQFF
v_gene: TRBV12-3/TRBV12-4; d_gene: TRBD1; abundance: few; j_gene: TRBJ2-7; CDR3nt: TGTGCCAGCAGGGGACAGGGGGTCGAGCAGTACTTC; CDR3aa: CASRGQGVEQYF
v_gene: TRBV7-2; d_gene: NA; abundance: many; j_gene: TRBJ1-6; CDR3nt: TGTGCCAGCAGCTTAGGGGCAGGCGATAATTCACCCCTCCACTTT; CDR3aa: CASSLGAGDNSPLHF
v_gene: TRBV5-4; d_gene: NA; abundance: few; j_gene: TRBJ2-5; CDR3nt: TGTGCCAGCAGCTTGGAGGAGACGGTGCGGCTACAAGAGACCCAGTACTTC; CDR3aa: CASSLEETVRLQETQYF
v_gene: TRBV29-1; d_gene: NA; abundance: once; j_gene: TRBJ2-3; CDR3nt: TGCAGCGTTGAACTTTCGGGCGGCAGAGATACGCAGTATTTT; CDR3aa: CSVELSGGRDTQYF